The clone carrying this T cell receptor beta chain was counted many times. Its antigen is unidentified. Amplification targeted the TCR beta CDR3 regions, with RNA transcripts as the source material. The first round was an RT-PCR with HTBI primers, and the second round was a multiplex PCR. TCRdb independently ran MiXCR on the multiplex PCR reads; one entry per CDR3 protein. The data hold about half a million distinct CDR3 sequences, with under 15% observed a single time. V dropped 3 bases and J dropped 2; count of bases not matched to a gene: 4. From germline, CDR1 is LNHNV and CDR2 YYDKDF (reference sequence). The CDR3 runs to 16 residues. The source of the PBMCs was approximately 10 ml of fresh peripheral blood. The data are from a study of Graves' ophthalmopathy and Graves' hyperthyroidism. Overall study context: Peripheral blood (taken before any treatment) was collected at initial diagnosis. Notes on the study in general: Detected in blood as well were most expanded thyroid clonotypes with frequency above 0.001. With roughly 69% sensitivity and more than 72% specificity, the model predicted ophthalmopathy progression.

The rearrangement uses TRBV15 and TRBJ2-7, with 13 bases that match TRBD2. This receptor was taken from a woman aged 25 to 39 with Graves' ophthalmopathy. Sequenced material: blood. Here the CDR3 reads CATSRRLAGGPYEQYF. CDR3 coding DNA: TGTGCCACCAGCAGGAGACTAGCGGGAGGCCCCTACGAGCAGTACTTC. The variable domain in full, with the rest retrieved from reference TRBV15 and TRBJ2-7, is DAMVIQNPRYQVTQFGKPVTLSCSQTLNHNVMYWYQQKSSQAPKLLFHYYDKDFNNEADTPDNFQSRRPNTSFCFLDIRSPGLGDTAMYLCATSRRLAGGPYEQYFGPGTRLTVT.